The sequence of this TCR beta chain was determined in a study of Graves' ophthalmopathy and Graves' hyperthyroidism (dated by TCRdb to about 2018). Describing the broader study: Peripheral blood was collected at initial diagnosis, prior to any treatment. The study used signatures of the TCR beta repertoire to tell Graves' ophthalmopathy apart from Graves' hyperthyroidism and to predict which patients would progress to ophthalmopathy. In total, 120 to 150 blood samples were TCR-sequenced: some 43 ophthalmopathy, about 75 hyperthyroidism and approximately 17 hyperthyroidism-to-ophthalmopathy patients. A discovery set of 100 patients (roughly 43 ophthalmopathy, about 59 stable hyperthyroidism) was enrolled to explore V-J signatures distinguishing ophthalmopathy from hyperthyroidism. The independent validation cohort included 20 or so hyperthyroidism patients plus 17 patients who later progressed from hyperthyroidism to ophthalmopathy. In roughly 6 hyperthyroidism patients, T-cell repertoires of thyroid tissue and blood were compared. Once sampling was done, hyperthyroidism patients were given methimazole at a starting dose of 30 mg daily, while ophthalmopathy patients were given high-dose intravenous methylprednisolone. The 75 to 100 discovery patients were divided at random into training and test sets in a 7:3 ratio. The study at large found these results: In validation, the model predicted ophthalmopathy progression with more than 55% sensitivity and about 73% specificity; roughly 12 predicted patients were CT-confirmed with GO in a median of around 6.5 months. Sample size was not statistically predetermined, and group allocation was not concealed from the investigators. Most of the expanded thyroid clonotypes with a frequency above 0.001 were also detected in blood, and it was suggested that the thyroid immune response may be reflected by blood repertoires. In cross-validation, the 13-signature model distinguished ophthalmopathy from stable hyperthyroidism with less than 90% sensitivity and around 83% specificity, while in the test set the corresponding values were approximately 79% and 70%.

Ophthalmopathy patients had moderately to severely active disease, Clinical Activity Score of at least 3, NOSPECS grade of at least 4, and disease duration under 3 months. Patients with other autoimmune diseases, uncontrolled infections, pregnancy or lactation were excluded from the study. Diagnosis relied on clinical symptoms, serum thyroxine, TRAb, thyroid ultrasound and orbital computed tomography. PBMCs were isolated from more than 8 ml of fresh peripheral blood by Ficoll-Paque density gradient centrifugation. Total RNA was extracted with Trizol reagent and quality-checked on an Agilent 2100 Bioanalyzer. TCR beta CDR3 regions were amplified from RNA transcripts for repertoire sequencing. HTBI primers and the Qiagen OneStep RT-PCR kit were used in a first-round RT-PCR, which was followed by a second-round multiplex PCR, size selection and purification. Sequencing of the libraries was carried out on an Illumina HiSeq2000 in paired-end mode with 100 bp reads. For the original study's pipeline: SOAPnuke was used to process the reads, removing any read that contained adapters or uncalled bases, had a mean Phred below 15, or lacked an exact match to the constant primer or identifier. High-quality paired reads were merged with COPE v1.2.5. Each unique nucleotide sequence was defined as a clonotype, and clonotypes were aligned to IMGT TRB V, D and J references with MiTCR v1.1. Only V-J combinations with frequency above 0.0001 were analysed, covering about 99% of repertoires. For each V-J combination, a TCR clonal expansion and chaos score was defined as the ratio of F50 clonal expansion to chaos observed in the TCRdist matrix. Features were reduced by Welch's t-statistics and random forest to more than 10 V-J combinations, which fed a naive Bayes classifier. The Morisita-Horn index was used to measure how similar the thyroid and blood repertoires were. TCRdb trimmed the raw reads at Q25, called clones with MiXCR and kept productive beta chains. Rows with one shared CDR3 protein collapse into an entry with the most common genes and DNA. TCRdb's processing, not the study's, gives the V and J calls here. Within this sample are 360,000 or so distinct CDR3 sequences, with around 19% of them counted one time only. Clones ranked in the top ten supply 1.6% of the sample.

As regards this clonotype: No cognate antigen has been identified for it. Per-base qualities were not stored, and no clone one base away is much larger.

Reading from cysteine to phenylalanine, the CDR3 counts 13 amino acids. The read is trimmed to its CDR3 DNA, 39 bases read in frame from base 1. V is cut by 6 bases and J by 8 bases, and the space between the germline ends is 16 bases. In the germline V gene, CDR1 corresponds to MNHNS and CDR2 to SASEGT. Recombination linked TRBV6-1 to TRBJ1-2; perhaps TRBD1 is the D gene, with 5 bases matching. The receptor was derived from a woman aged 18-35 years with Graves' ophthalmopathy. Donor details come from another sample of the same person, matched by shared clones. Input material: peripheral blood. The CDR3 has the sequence CASSPESGSGYTF. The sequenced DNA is TGTGCCAGCAGCCCCGAATCAGGGAGCGGCTACACCTTC.